This is a list of T cell receptor beta chains from one sample in a study of blood T cell repertoires in COVID-19. The table came from immunoSEQ multiplex PCR; TCRdb's copy has only in-frame clones and leaves some out. The sample has 210,000 or so clones; more than 70% are singletons. What was sequenced was PBMCs or T cells enriched from blood (not recorded which). These receptors all stem from a man aged 30-40 years with acute COVID-19. CDR3s leave out the opening cysteine and the closing phenylalanine or tryptophan. Clone size is stated in some rows and not others, as once, few, many or a class when expanded.

J | V | size | CDR3
TRBJ2-5 | TRBV19 | . | ASRGGGKETQY
TRBJ1-3 | TRBV7-6 | . | ASSLDPTVSGNTIY
TRBJ2-5 | TRBV5-4 | few | ASSLNGLARTQETQY
TRBJ1-1 | TRBV6-1 | . | ASSENRGTEAF
TRBJ2-5 | TRBV6-5 | . | ASSYGGTQY
TRBJ1-2 | TRBV27 | once | ASSFSGFNYGYT
TRBJ1-5 | TRBV4-2 | . | ASSRTGTELNGGNQPQH
TRBJ2-1 | TRBV11-2 | . | ASSLDRASGGIYNEQF
TRBJ1-2 | TRBV9 | . | ASSGGFYGYT
TRBJ1-5 | TRBV11-2 | . | ASSTGAGTGRQPQH
TRBJ1-2 | TRBV10-1 | . | ASSKGTGLFT
TRBJ1-4 | TRBV3-1/TRBV3-2 | . | ASSPLGGGEKLF
TRBJ1-1 | TRBV2 | . | ASSEQGVGTEAF
TRBJ1-2 | TRBV28 | . | ASSLRGPTFYT
TRBJ2-3 | TRBV7-3 | . | ASSLRGQGEPSDTQY
TRBJ1-6 | TRBV7-3 | . | ASSITGANSPLH
TRBJ1-2 | TRBV29-1 | . | SVGGARGKGYT
TRBJ1-4 | TRBV19 | . | ASSFGTAATNEKLF
TRBJ1-2 | TRBV7-6 | . | ASSPRGREGYT
TRBJ1-1 | TRBV10-3 | . | AISESEGDGNTEAF
TRBJ1-3 | TRBV18 | . | ASSPPQGLLSSGNTIY
TRBJ1-3 | TRBV10-1 | . | ASSESSTGGNTIY
TRBJ2-7 | TRBV6-5 | . | ASSYSRASYEQY
TRBJ1-2 | TRBV5-1 | . | ASSLFQGTSGYT
TRBJ1-4 | TRBV10-3 | . | AISDGQGGEKLF
TRBJ2-5 | TRBV5-5 | . | ASSLLFRDRVSEETQY
TRBJ2-7 | TRBV7-2 | . | ASSPTPTHYEQY
TRBJ1-2 | TRBV9 | few | ASSLSGGNSYGYT
TRBJ1-5 | TRBV25-1 | . | ASSDHNNQPQH